The present entry profiles one T cell receptor (beta chain) with its context. Germline trimming cut 4 bases from V and 10 bases from J; bases unmatched to any gene: 15. CDR3 length: 15 amino acids. Germline V gives CDR1 LGHDT, CDR2 YNNKEL (reference sequence). This table comes from immunoSEQ multiplex PCR, and its TCRdb copy is limited to in-frame clones, with some not included. The sample includes about 190,000 clones, around 87% seen only once; the top ten take 2.5% to 3.5%. This record comes from a study of blood T cell repertoires in COVID-19. The wider study: Sites across the United States, Italy and Spain contributed samples from acute and convalescent COVID-19.

The clonotype comes from a man between 35 and 55 years old with active or convalescent COVID-19. Material for sequencing was peripheral blood. This chain joins TRBV3-1 (or the pseudogene TRBV3-2) and TRBJ1-1, with 7 bases lining up with TRBD1. The CDR3 DNA reads TGTGCCAGCAGCCCACAAGGGGACAGAGTTGTAGGAGCTTTCTTT. Translation: CASSPQGDRVVGAFF.